These 15 T cell receptor beta chains came from one sample sequenced in a study of human T cells and chemical hapten exposure. Library preparation tagged each individual cDNA molecule with a unique molecular identifier. TCRdb independently ran MiXCR on the reads; one entry per CDR3 protein. The table lists around 520 distinct CDR3 sequences, approximately 72% of them singletons, with around 36% in the top ten. Noted treatment: therapeutic diphenylcyclopropenone sensitization with weekly scalp DPC. The starting material was whole blood, obtained before DPC sensitization or 2, 6, or about 24 weeks after (not recorded which). These receptors were obtained from an adult with alopecia areata. Some clones in this sample may be carry-over from other donors' samples. This table probably holds off-target reads from a library built for another chain.

This sequence joins TRBV2 and TRBJ1-1; D perhaps matches TRBD1 (5 bases). Germline CDR1 and CDR2: SNHLY and FYNNEI. V was shortened by 5 bases and J by 1 base, with 11 bases between the two germline ends. CDR3 length: 14 residues. The CDR3 sequence is CASSWGRENTEAFF. In nucleotides, the CDR3 is TGTGCCAGCAGTTGGGGCAGGGAGAACACTGAAGCTTTCTTT. The full variable domain, in which reference TRBV2 and TRBJ1-1 provide the parts outside the CDR3, is EPEVTQTPSHQVTQMGQEVILRCVPISNHLYFYWYRQILGQKVEFLVSFYNNEISEKSEIFDDQFSVERPDGSNFTLKIRSTKLEDSAMYFCASSWGRENTEAFFGQGTRLTVV.

The chain uses TRBV29-1 and TRBJ2-6; maybe TRBD1 (5 bases). The CDR3 has 14 residues. Per the germline V gene, CDR1 is SQVTM and CDR2 is ANQGSEA. V lost 3 bases and J lost 0, with 6 bases in between. CDR3: CSVEDNSGANVLTF. The CDR3, as DNA: TGCAGCGTTGAGGACAACTCTGGGGCCAACGTCCTGACTTTC.

This rearrangement joins TRBV15 to TRBJ2-1; D not resolved. Trimming removed 3 bases from V and 0 bases from J, with 9 bases in between. Germline lookup yields CDR1 LNHNV and CDR2 YYDKDF (reference sequence). The CDR3 is made up of 15 amino acids. CDR3 DNA sequence: TGTGCCACCAGCAGGACTTCACTCTCCTACAATGAGCAGTTCTTC. Encoded protein: CATSRTSLSYNEQFF.

This clonotype has just a few counts. The rearrangement joins TRBV2 to TRBJ2-7; 8 bases align to TRBD2. Germline assignment: CDR1 SNHLY and CDR2 FYNNEI. Trimming removed 6 bases from V and 4 bases from J; junction bases left unmatched: 5. The CDR3 length is 13 residues. CDR3 bases: TGTGCCAGCAGGCGCGGGGGGCCATACGAGCAGTACTTC. This codes for CASRRGGPYEQYF.

This chain joins TRBV29-1 and TRBJ1-3; D is undetermined. V shed 3 bases and J shed 4 bases, with 7 bases lying between them. From germline, CDR1 is SQVTM and CDR2 ANQGSEA. This CDR3 has 12 amino acids. The CDR3 DNA is TGCAGCGTTGACGGGCCCGGAAACACCATATATTTT. It is translated as CSVDGPGNTIYF.

The chain employs TRBV5-5 and TRBJ2-7, with D perhaps being TRBD1 or TRBD2 (6 bases each). CDR1 and CDR2 (germline): SGHKS, YYEKEE (reference sequence). V lost 1 base, J lost 4 bases, and 12 bases lay in between. This CDR3 contains 14 residues. The CDR3 loop reads CASSLTRGRYEQYF. CDR3 in DNA: TGTGCCAGCAGCTTGACGAGGGGGAGGTACGAGCAGTACTTC. Full variable domain (remainder filled in from reference TRBV5-5 and TRBJ2-7): DAGVTQSPTHLIKTRGQQVTLRCSPISGHKSVSWYQQVLGQGPQFIFQYYEKEERGRGNFPDRFSARQFPNYSSELNVNALLLGDSALYLCASSLTRGRYEQYFGPGTRLTVT.

This clonotype appeared a few times. This chain connects TRBV29-1 to TRBJ2-1; D possibly uses TRBD1 or TRBD2 (5 bases each). CDR3 size: 14 residues. Germline loops: CDR1 SQVTM, CDR2 ANQGSEA. The CDR3 reads CTITPGSSYNEQFF. As DNA, the CDR3 is TGCACTATAACGCCAGGGAGCTCCTACAATGAGCAGTTCTTC.

This chain joins TRBV7-9 and TRBJ2-7; D might be TRBD1 or TRBD2, each matching 5 bases. Germline CDR1 is SEHNR and CDR2 is FQNEAQ (reference sequence). There are 11 residues in the CDR3. With 2 bases removed from V and 10 bases from J, the gap between germline ends came to 9 bases. The CDR3 DNA reads as TGTGCCAGCAGCTTATTGGGGGATCAGTACTTC. Its protein product is CASSLLGDQYF.

The chain has TRBV7-9 and TRBJ2-5; D may be TRBD1 or TRBD2 (6 bases each). V was trimmed by 1 base and J by 5 bases, leaving 17 bases between them. This CDR3 is built from 16 residues. Germline loops: CDR1 SEHNR, CDR2 FQNEAQ (reference sequence). CDR3 amino acids: CASSLDVGGVGETQYF. The CDR3 nucleotides are TGTGCCAGCAGCTTAGACGTGGGGGGCGTTGGCGAGACCCAGTACTTC.

The V gene is TRBV5-1, the J gene TRBJ1-1; 9 nucleotides line up with TRBD1. This CDR3 is 16 amino acids long. Germline CDR1 is SGHRS and CDR2 is YFSETQ. Unmatched junction bases numbered 8, after V lost 4 bases and J lost 1 base. The CDR3 is CASSRGTGTANTEAFF. The CDR3 DNA reads as TGCGCCAGCAGCCGAGGGACAGGGACAGCGAACACTGAAGCTTTCTTT.

The genes are TRBV3-1 and TRBJ2-2; the match to TRBD2 covers 8 bases. The V gene end was trimmed by 4 bases and the J gene end by 2 bases; junction bases not matched to a gene: 6. CDR1 is LGHDT, CDR2 YNNKEL, per germline (reference sequence). This CDR3 comprises 16 residues. CDR3 nucleotide sequence: TGTGCCAGCAGCCGCGGGGGGAGGCAAAACACCGGGGAGCTGTTTTTT. This gives the protein CASSRGGRQNTGELFF. The variable domain in full, with the rest retrieved from reference TRBV3-1 and TRBJ2-2, is DTAVSQTPKYLVTQMGNDKSIKCEQNLGHDTMYWYKQDSKKFLKIMFSYNNKELIINETVPNRFSPKSPDKAHLNLHINSLELGDSAVYFCASSRGGRQNTGELFFGEGSRLTVL.

The gene calls are TRBV18 and TRBJ2-1, with no clear D. The V end lost 4 bases, the J end lost 9 bases, and 10 bases lay between the germline ends. CDR1 is KGHSH and CDR2 is LQKENI in the germline V gene. The CDR3 has 12 amino acids. CDR3 nucleotide sequence: TGTGCCAGCTCACAAAAGGGTATTGAGCAGTTCTTC. Its translation: CASSQKGIEQFF.

This chain joins TRBV2 and TRBJ1-1; possible D gene TRBD1, 5 bases. CDR1 and CDR2 from the germline V gene are SNHLY and FYNNEI. Trimming removed 8 bases from V and 11 bases from J, with 15 bases in between. The CDR3 spans 11 residues. The CDR3 sequence: CASVQKRGAFF. The CDR3 DNA reads as TGTGCCAGCGTCCAAAAGAGGGGTGCTTTCTTT. The full variable domain, rest sourced from reference TRBV2 and TRBJ1-1, is EPEVTQTPSHQVTQMGQEVILRCVPISNHLYFYWYRQILGQKVEFLVSFYNNEISEKSEIFDDQFSVERPDGSNFTLKIRSTKLEDSAMYFCASVQKRGAFFGQGTRLTVV.

The chain has TRBV5-5 and TRBJ1-2, with 10 positions matching TRBD1. Per the germline V gene, CDR1 is SGHKS and CDR2 is YYEKEE (reference sequence). The length of the CDR3 is 15 residues. V was clipped by 4 bases and J by 3 bases; unmatched bases: 6. DNA of the CDR3: TGTGCCAGCAGCGACGCGACAGGGGGCCACTATGGCTACACCTTC. Translating it yields CASSDATGGHYGYTF.

The chain recombines TRBV2 with TRBJ1-6; D is uncertain. CDR1 is SNHLY, CDR2 FYNNEI, per germline. The V end lost 4 bases, the J end lost 3 bases, and 10 bases lay between the germline ends. CDR3 size: 15 residues. The CDR3 DNA sequence: TGTGCCAGCAGTGGGTTCTTTGGCTATAATTCACCCCTCCACTTT. Translation gives CASSGFFGYNSPLHF.